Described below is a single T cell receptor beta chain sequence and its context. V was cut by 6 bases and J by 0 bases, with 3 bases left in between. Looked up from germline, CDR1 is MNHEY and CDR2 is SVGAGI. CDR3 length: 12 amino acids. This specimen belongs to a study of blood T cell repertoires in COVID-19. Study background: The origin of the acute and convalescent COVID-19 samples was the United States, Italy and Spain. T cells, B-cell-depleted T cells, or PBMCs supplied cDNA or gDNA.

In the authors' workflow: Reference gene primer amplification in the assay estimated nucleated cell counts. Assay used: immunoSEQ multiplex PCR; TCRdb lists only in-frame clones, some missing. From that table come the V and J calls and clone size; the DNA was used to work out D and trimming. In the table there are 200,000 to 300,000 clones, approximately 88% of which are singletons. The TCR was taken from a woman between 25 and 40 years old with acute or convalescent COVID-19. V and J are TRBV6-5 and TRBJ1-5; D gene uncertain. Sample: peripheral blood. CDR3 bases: TGTGCCAGCAGGTATAGCAATCAGCCCCAGCATTTT. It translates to CASRYSNQPQHF.